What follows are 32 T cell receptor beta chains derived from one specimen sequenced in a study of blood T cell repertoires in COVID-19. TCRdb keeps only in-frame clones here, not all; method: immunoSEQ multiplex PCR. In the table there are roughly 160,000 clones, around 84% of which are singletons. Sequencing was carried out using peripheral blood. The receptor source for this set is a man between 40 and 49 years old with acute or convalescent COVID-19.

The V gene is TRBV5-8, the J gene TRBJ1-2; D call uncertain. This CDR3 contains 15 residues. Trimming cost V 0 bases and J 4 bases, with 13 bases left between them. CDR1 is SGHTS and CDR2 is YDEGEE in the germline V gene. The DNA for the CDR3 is TGTGCCAGCAGCTTGGCGATCATCACGGTCTATGGCTACACCTTC. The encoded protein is CASSLAIITVYGYTF.

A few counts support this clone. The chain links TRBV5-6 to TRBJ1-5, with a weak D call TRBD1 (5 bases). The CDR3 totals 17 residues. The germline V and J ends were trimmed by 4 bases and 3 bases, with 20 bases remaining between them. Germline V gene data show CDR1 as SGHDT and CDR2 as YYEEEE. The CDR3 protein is CASSPGKGTLNNQPQHF. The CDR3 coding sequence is TGTGCCAGCAGCCCCGGGAAGGGGACTTTGAACAATCAGCCCCAGCATTTT.

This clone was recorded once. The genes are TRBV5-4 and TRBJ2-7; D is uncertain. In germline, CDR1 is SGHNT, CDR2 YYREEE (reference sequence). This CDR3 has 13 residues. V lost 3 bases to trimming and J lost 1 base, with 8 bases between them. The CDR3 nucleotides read TGTGCCAGCAGCTCGCCAGTGTCCTACGAGCAGTACTTC. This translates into CASSSPVSYEQYF. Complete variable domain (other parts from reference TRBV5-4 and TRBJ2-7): ETGVTQSPTHLIKTRGQQVTLRCSSQSGHNTVSWYQQALGQGPQFIFQYYREEENGRGNFPPRFSGLQFPNYSSELNVNALELDDSALYLCASSSPVSYEQYFGPGTRLTVT.

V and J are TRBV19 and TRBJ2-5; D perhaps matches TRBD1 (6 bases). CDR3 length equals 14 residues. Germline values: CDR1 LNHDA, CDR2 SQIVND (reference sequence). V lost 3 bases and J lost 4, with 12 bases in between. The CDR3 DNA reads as TGTGCCAGTAGTATGACAGGCCCCAGAGAGACCCAGTACTTC. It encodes CASSMTGPRETQYF.

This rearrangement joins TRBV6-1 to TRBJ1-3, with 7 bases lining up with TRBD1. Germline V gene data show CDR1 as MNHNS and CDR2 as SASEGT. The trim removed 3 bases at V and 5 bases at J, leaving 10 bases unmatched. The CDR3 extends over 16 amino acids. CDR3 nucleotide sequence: TGTGCCAGCAGTGACCTCTCGACAGGGCTTCGAAACACCATATATTTT. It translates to CASSDLSTGLRNTIYF.

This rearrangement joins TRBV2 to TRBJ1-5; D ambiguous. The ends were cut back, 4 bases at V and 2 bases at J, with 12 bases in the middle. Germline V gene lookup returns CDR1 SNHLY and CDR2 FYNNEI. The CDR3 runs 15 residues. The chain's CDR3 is CASSAQLFGNQPQHF. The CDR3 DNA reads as TGTGCCAGCAGTGCGCAGTTATTTGGCAATCAGCCCCAGCATTTT.

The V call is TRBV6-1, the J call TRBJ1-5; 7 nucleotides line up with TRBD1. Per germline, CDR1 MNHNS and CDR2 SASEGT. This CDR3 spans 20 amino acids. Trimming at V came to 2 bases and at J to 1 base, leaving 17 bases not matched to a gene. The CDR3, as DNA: TGTGCCAGCAGTGAAACTTTGGCGGTGGATTACAGGGGCAGCAATCAGCCCCAGCATTTT. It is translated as CASSETLAVDYRGSNQPQHF.

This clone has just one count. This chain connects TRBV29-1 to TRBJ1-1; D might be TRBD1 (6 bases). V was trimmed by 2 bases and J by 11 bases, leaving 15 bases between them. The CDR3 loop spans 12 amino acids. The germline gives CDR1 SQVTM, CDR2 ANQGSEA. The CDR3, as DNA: TGCAGCGTTGAAAGGGAACAGGGAAGGGCTTTCTTT. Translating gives CSVEREQGRAFF. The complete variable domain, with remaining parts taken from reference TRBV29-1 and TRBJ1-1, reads SAVISQKPSRDICQRGTSLTIQCQVDSQVTMMFWYRQQPGQSLTLIATANQGSEATYESGFVIDKFPISRPNLTFSTLTVSNMSPEDSSIYLCSVEREQGRAFFGQGTRLTVV.

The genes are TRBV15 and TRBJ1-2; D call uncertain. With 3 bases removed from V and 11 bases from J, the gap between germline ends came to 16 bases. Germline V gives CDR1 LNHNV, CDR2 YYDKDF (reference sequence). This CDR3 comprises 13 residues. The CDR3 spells CATSSPARVGYTF. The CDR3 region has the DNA TGTGCCACCAGCAGTCCAGCGAGGGTTGGGTACACCTTC.

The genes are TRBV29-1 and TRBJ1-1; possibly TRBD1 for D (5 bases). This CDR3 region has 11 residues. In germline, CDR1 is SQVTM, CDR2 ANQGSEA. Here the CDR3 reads CRGDSDTEAFF. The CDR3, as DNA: TGCAGGGGGGACTCGGACACTGAAGCTTTCTTT.

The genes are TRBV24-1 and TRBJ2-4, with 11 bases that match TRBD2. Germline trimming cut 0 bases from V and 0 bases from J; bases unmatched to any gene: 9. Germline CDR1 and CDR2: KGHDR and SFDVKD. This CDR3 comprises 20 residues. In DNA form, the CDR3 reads TGTGCCACCAGTGATTTGAGGGCTAGCGGGGGGCGGACAGCCAAAAACATTCAGTACTTC. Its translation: CATSDLRASGGRTAKNIQYF.

CDR3 nucleotide sequence: TGTGCCACCAGCAGAGAAGTGAAGGGGGGGTACAATGAGCAGTTCTTC. Residues: CATSREVKGGYNEQFF. The chain has TRBV15 and TRBJ2-1; perhaps TRBD2 as D (7 bases). The length of the CDR3 is 16 residues. Germline lookup yields CDR1 LNHNV and CDR2 YYDKDF (reference sequence). V was clipped by 0 bases and J by 4 bases, with 13 bases between them.

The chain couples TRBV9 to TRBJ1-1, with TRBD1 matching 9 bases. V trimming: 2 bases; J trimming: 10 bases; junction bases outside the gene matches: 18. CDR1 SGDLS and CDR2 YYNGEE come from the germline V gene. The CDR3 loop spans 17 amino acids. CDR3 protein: CASSVGRNRDREFGAFF. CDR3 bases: TGTGCCAGCAGCGTGGGACGTAACCGGGACAGGGAGTTCGGAGCTTTCTTT.

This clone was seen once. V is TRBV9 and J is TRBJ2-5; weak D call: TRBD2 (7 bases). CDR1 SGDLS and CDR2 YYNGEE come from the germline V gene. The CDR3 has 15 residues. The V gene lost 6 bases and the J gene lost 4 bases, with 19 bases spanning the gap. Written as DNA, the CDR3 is TGTGCCAGCACCCGAGGCGGGGGCCGGAGAGAGACCCAGTACTTC. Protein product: CASTRGGGRRETQYF. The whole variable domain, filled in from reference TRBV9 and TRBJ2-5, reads DSGVTQTPKHLITATGQRVTLRCSPRSGDLSVYWYQQSLDQGLQFLIQYYNGEERAKGNILERFSAQQFPDLHSELNLSSLELGDSALYFCASTRGGGRRETQYFGPGTRLLVL.

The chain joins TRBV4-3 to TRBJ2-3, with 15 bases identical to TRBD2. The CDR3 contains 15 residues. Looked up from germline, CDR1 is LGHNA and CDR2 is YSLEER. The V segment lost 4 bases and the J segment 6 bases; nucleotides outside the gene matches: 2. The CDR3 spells CASSRTSGGADTQYF. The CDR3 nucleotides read TGCGCCAGCAGCCGGACTAGCGGGGGGGCCGATACGCAGTATTTT.

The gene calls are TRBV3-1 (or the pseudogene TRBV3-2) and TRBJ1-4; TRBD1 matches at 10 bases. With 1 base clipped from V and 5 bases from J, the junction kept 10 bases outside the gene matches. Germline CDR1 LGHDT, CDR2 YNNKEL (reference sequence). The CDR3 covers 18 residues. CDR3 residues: CASSQVGQGTNKNEKLFF. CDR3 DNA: TGTGCCAGCAGCCAAGTGGGACAGGGGACAAATAAAAATGAAAAACTGTTTTTT.

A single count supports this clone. CDR3 region: CASSHTSGDYNEQFF. CDR3 DNA: TGCGCCAGCAGCCACACTAGCGGGGACTACAATGAGCAGTTCTTC. The V and J genes are TRBV5-1 and TRBJ2-1; the match to TRBD2 covers 10 bases. Unmatched junction bases numbered 4, after V lost 4 bases and J lost 3 bases. The CDR3 has 15 residues. Germline lookup yields CDR1 SGHRS and CDR2 YFSETQ.

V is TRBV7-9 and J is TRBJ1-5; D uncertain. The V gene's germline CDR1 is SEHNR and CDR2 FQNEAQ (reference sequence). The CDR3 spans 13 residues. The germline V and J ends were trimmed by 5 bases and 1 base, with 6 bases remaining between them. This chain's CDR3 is CASSRTSNQPQHF. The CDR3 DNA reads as TGTGCCAGCAGCCGAACAAGCAATCAGCCCCAGCATTTT.

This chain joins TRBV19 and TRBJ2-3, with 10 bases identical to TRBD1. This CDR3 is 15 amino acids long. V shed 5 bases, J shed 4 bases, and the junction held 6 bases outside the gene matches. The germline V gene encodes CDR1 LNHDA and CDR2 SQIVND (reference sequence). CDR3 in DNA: TGTGCCAGTAGTGGGGACAGGGGAGCGTCAGATACGCAGTATTTT. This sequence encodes CASSGDRGASDTQYF.

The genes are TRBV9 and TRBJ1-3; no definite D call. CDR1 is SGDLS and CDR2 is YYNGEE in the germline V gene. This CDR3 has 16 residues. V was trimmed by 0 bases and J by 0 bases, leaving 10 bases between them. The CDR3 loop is CASSVAERYSGNTIYF. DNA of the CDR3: TGTGCCAGCAGCGTAGCCGAACGGTACTCTGGAAACACCATATATTTT.

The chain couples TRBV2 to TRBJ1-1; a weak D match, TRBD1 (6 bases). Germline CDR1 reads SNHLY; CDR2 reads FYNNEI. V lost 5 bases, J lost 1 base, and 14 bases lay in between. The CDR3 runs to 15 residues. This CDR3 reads CASSKNRARNTEAFF. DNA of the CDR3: TGTGCCAGCAGTAAGAACAGGGCGCGGAACACTGAAGCTTTCTTT.

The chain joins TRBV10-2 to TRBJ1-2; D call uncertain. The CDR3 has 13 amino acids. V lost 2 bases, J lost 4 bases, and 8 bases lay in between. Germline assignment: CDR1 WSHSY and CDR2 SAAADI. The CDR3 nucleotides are TGCGCCAGCAGTGAGACAGCCCTCTATGGCTACACCTTC. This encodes CASSETALYGYTF.

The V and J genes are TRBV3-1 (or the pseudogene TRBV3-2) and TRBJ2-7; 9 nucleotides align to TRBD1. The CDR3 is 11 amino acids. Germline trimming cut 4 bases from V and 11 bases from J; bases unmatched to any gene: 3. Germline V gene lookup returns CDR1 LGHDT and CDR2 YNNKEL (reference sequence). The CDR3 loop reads CASSPGQGKYF. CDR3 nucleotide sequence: TGTGCCAGCAGCCCCGGACAGGGGAAGTACTTC.

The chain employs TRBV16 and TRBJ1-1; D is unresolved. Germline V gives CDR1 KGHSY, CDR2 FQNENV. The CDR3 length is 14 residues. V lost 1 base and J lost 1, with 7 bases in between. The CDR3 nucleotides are TGTGCCAGCAGCCAATGGGCAGGGAACACTGAAGCTTTCTTT. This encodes CASSQWAGNTEAFF. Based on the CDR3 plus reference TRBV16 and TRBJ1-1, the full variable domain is GEEVAQTPKHLVRGEGQKAKLYCAPIKGHSYVFWYQQVLKNEFKFLISFQNENVFDETGMPKERFSAKCLPNSPCSLEIQATKLEDSAVYFCASSQWAGNTEAFFGQGTRLTVV.

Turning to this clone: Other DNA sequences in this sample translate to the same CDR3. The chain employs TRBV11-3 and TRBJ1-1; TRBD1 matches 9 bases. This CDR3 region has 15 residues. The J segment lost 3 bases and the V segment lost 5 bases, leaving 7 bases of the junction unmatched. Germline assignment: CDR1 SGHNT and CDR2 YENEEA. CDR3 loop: CASSQGTGKDTEAFF. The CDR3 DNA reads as TGTGCCAGCAGCCAAGGGACAGGGAAAGACACTGAAGCTTTCTTT. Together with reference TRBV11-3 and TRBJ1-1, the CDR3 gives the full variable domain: EAGVVQSPRYKIIEKKQPVAFWCNPISGHNTLYWYLQNLGQGPELLIRYENEEAVDDSQLPKDRFSAERLKGVDSTLKIQPAELGDSAVYLCASSQGTGKDTEAFFGQGTRLTVV.

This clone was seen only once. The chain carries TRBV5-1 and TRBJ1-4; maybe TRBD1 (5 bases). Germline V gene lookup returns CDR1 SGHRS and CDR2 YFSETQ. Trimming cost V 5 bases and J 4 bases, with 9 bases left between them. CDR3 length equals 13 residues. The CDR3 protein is CASRTDVNEKLFF. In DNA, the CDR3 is TGCGCCAGCAGGACAGACGTTAATGAAAAACTGTTTTTT. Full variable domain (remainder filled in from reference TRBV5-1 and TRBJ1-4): KAGVTQTPRYLIKTRGQQVTLSCSPISGHRSVSWYQQTPGQGLQFLFEYFSETQRNKGNFPGRFSGRQFSNSRSEMNVSTLELGDSALYLCASRTDVNEKLFFGSGTQLSVL.

In DNA form, the CDR3 reads TGTGCCAGCCAATCAGGATCACAGCCCCAGCATTTT. It encodes CASQSGSQPQHF. The rearrangement joins TRBV7-9 to TRBJ1-5; D gene uncertain. Trimming cost V 8 bases and J 7 bases, with 12 bases left between them. Germline V gene data show CDR1 as SEHNR and CDR2 as FQNEAQ (reference sequence). This CDR3 comprises 12 residues.

Here the CDR3 reads CASSRVYLTGPEALHF. The CDR3 DNA sequence: TGTGCCAGCAGCCGAGTATACCTGACAGGCCCGGAGGCCCTCCACTTT. This sequence joins TRBV11-2 and TRBJ1-6; TRBD1 might be the D (6 bases). With 5 bases removed from V and 14 bases from J, the gap between germline ends came to 25 bases. The germline V gene encodes CDR1 SGHAT and CDR2 FQNNGV. CDR3 length equals 16 residues.

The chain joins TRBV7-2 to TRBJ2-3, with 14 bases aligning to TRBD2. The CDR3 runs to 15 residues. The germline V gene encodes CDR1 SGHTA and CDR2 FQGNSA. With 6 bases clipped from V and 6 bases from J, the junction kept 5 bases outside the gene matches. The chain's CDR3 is CASRRTSGGRDTQYF. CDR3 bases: TGTGCCAGCAGGCGGACTAGCGGGGGGCGGGATACGCAGTATTTT. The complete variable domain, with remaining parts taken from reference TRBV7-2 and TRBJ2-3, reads GAGVSQSPSNKVTEKGKDVELRCDPISGHTALYWYRQSLGQGLEFLIYFQGNSAPDKSGLPSDRFSAERTGGSVSTLTIQRTQQEDSAVYLCASRRTSGGRDTQYFGPGTRLTVL.

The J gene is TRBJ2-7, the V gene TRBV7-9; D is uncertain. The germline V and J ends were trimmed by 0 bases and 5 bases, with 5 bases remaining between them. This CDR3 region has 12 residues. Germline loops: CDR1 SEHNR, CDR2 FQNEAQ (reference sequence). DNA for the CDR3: TGTGCCAGCAGCTTAGCGCTAGACGAGCAGTACTTC. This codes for CASSLALDEQYF.

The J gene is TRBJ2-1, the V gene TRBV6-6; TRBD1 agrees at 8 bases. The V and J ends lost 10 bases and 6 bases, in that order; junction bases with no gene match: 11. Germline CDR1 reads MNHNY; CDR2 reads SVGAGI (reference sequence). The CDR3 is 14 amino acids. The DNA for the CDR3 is TGTGCCACCAATCAGGGGGCCAGTTTCAATGAGCAGTTCTTC. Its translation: CATNQGASFNEQFF.

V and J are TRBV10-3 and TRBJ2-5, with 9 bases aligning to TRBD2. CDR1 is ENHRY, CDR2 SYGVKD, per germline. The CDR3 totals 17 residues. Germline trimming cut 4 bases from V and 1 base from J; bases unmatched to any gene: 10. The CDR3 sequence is CAISGLTSGPPQETQYF. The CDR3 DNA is TGTGCCATCAGTGGGCTAACTAGCGGGCCCCCCCAAGAGACCCAGTACTTC.